This T cell receptor beta chain was obtained from a study of blood T cell repertoires in COVID-19. Study in general: Researchers got acute and convalescent COVID-19 samples from the United States, Italy and Spain. Sample material is recorded as cDNA or gDNA derived from T cells, B-cell-depleted T cells, or PBMCs.

In the original workflow: Amplifying reference gene primers gave estimates of nucleated cell counts. TCRdb keeps only in-frame clones here, not all; method: immunoSEQ multiplex PCR. V, J and clone size were drawn from that table, and D and trimming were deduced from the DNA. There are some 340,000 clones in the sample; around 88% occur only once, and just under 3% lies in the top ten. This CDR3 has 16 residues. The ends lost 0 bases at V and 7 bases at J; junction bases unmatched: 6. The V gene's germline CDR1 is SGDLS and CDR2 YYNGEE. This clone was seen just once. The receptor was isolated from a man younger than 40 with active or convalescent COVID-19. Sequenced material: peripheral blood. The rearrangement uses TRBV9 and TRBJ2-2; TRBD2 aligns across 10 bases. The CDR3 nucleotides read TGTGCCAGCAGCGTAGCGGCTAGCGGGGGATACGGGGAGCTGTTTTTT. Translated, it gives CASSVAASGGYGELFF.